These 18 T cell receptor beta chains were all obtained from the same sample, sequenced in a study of blood T cell repertoires in COVID-19. The table came from immunoSEQ multiplex PCR; TCRdb's copy has only in-frame clones and leaves some out. The profile shows 60,000 to 70,000 clones, around 82% of them singletons. The material sequenced was peripheral blood. The receptors originated from a woman aged 55-75 years with acute or convalescent COVID-19.

The rearrangement joins TRBV10-3 to TRBJ2-3, with D tentatively TRBD2 (5 bases). The CDR3 runs to 14 residues. V gave up 10 bases and J gave up 6 bases, with 20 bases separating them. The germline V gene has CDR1 ENHRY and CDR2 SYGVKD. CDR3 nucleotides: TGTGCCACCGGAGGAAGCGGCCCCGCCGATACGCAGTATTTT. Residues: CATGGSGPADTQYF.

This sequence joins TRBV30 and TRBJ1-6; D unclear. Trimming took 4 bases from V and 0 from J, leaving 13 bases between them. The CDR3 covers 16 residues. Germline assignment: CDR1 GTSNPN and CDR2 SVGIG (reference sequence). CDR3 loop: CAWTPKTSSYNSPLHF. DNA of the CDR3: TGTGCCTGGACCCCGAAAACGAGCTCCTATAATTCACCCCTCCACTTT.

The rearrangement uses TRBV2 and TRBJ1-1, with D possibly matching TRBD1 (6 bases). This CDR3 is built from 15 residues. The germline V and J ends were trimmed by 6 bases and 0 bases, with 14 bases remaining between them. The germline gives CDR1 SNHLY, CDR2 FYNNEI. The CDR3 protein is CASRMDSALNTEAFF. The CDR3 DNA is TGTGCCAGCAGGATGGACAGTGCATTGAACACTGAAGCTTTCTTT. Filled out from reference TRBV2 and TRBJ1-1, the complete variable domain reads EPEVTQTPSHQVTQMGQEVILRCVPISNHLYFYWYRQILGQKVEFLVSFYNNEISEKSEIFDDQFSVERPDGSNFTLKIRSTKLEDSAMYFCASRMDSALNTEAFFGQGTRLTVV.

A note on this clone: This specimen includes other DNA sequences encoding the same CDR3. This chain joins TRBV7-9 and TRBJ1-2, with 9 bases aligning to TRBD1. Trimming took 0 bases from V and 5 from J; bases not matched to a gene: 1. Germline assignment: CDR1 SEHNR and CDR2 FQNEAQ (reference sequence). This CDR3 is built from 14 residues. The CDR3 bases are TGTGCCAGCAGCTTAGCGGGACAGGGTTATGGCTACACCTTC. It encodes CASSLAGQGYGYTF.

The CDR3 spells CASSPTLQGGGEQYF. The DNA of the CDR3 is TGTGCCAGTAGTCCTACCCTACAGGGTGGCGGCGAGCAGTACTTC. The chain links TRBV19 to TRBJ2-7; D may be TRBD1 (6 bases). This CDR3 is 15 amino acids long. Germline CDR1 LNHDA, CDR2 SQIVND (reference sequence). Trimming stripped 5 bases from V and 6 bases from J, with 20 bases between. The entire variable domain, with the rest obtained from reference TRBV19 and TRBJ2-7, is as follows: DGGITQSPKYLFRKEGQNVTLSCEQNLNHDAMYWYRQDPGQGLRLIYYSQIVNDFQKGDIAEGYSVSREKKESFPLTVTSAQKNPTAFYLCASSPTLQGGGEQYFGPGTRLTVT.

The CDR3 sequence: CASSDSIGNQPQHF. Written as DNA, the CDR3 is TGTGCCAGTTCGGACTCTATAGGCAATCAGCCCCAGCATTTT. V usage is TRBV19 and J usage is TRBJ1-5; D ambiguous. The V gene's germline CDR1 is LNHDA and CDR2 SQIVND (reference sequence). V lost 8 bases, J lost 2 bases, and 13 bases lay in between. This CDR3 is 14 amino acids long. Full variable domain (rest looked up from reference TRBV19 and TRBJ1-5): DGGITQSPKYLFRKEGQNVTLSCEQNLNHDAMYWYRQDPGQGLRLIYYSQIVNDFQKGDIAEGYSVSREKKESFPLTVTSAQKNPTAFYLCASSDSIGNQPQHFGDGTRLSIL.

The chain is built from TRBV5-1 and TRBJ2-1, with TRBD2 matching 8 bases. Germline CDR1 and CDR2: SGHRS and YFSETQ. Trimming removed 0 bases from V and 0 bases from J; junction bases left unmatched: 8. The CDR3 is 18 amino acids. Here the CDR3 reads CASSLVIIAGSSYNEQFF. DNA for the CDR3: TGCGCCAGCAGCTTGGTTATTATAGCGGGGAGCTCCTACAATGAGCAGTTCTTC.

This clone appeared once. The rearrangement links TRBV2 to TRBJ2-7; 15 bases agree with TRBD2. This CDR3 comprises 18 residues. Germline V gene sequence: CDR1 SNHLY, CDR2 FYNNEI. V was clipped by 5 bases and J by 0 bases; unmatched bases: 8. The CDR3 reads CASSLRGTSGGISYEQYF. CDR3 coding DNA: TGTGCCAGCAGTCTCAGGGGGACTAGCGGGGGGATCTCCTACGAGCAGTACTTC.

This clone was picked up one time. The V and J genes are TRBV10-3 and TRBJ2-7; 14 positions match TRBD2. Unmatched junction bases numbered 5, after V lost 6 bases and J lost 1 base. The CDR3 is 16 residues long. In germline, CDR1 is ENHRY, CDR2 SYGVKD. CDR3 nucleotide sequence: TGTGCCATCAGCCCGACTAGCGGGGGGGGATCCTACGAGCAGTACTTC. Amino acid sequence: CAISPTSGGGSYEQYF.

The CDR3 loop reads CASSPSRLAGTSTDTQYF. CDR3 nucleotides: TGTGCCAGCAGCCCCTCTCGACTAGCGGGGACTAGCACAGATACGCAGTATTTT. J is TRBJ2-3 and V is TRBV13, with 11 positions matching TRBD2. After removal of 5 bases from V and 0 bases from J, the junction contained 10 bases not matched to a gene. Germline V gene sequence: CDR1 PRHDT, CDR2 FYEKMQ (reference sequence). This CDR3 comprises 18 residues.

The V gene is TRBV9, the J gene TRBJ1-2; tentative D call: TRBD1 (5 bases). Germline V lookup: CDR1 SGDLS, CDR2 YYNGEE. Trimming cost V 0 bases and J 4 bases, with 13 bases left between them. This CDR3 spans 15 amino acids. The CDR3 sequence is CASSVAGSLGYGYTF. The CDR3 DNA follows: TGTGCCAGCAGCGTAGCAGGGTCACTTGGCTATGGCTACACCTTC.

The rearrangement uses TRBV9 and TRBJ2-7, with D possibly being TRBD1 (5 bases). V lost 0 bases and J 3 bases, leaving 7 bases between the germline ends. The V gene's germline CDR1 is SGDLS and CDR2 YYNGEE. The CDR3 length is 13 residues. CDR3: CASSVGRDYEQYF. The CDR3 DNA sequence: TGTGCCAGCAGCGTAGGCAGGGACTACGAGCAGTACTTC.

This chain links TRBV7-2 with TRBJ1-5; 10 bases match TRBD1. From germline, CDR1 is SGHTA and CDR2 FQGNSA. The CDR3 has 18 amino acids. The trim removed 5 bases at V and 4 bases at J, leaving 14 bases unmatched. CDR3 bases: TGTGCCAGCAGCGCCCGACCGGGACAGGGGAGAAGAAATCAGCCCCAGCATTTT. Its protein is CASSARPGQGRRNQPQHF.

This clone was seen a few times. The chain couples TRBV9 to TRBJ2-3; D is unclear. V shed 5 bases and J shed 3 bases, with 16 bases lying between them. The CDR3 sequence is 15 residues long. Germline loops: CDR1 SGDLS, CDR2 YYNGEE. The CDR3 DNA sequence: TGTGCCAGCAGGCCTCGGTCTGAGGAAACAGATACGCAGTATTTT. Amino acid sequence: CASRPRSEETDTQYF. Variable domain in full (rest from reference TRBV9 and TRBJ2-3): DSGVTQTPKHLITATGQRVTLRCSPRSGDLSVYWYQQSLDQGLQFLIQYYNGEERAKGNILERFSAQQFPDLHSELNLSSLELGDSALYFCASRPRSEETDTQYFGPGTRLTVL.

V and J are TRBV4-1 and TRBJ1-5, with 7 bases fitting TRBD1. Germline V lookup: CDR1 MGHRA, CDR2 YSYEKL. There are 17 residues in the CDR3. The J segment lost 7 bases and the V segment lost 1 base, leaving 13 bases of the junction unmatched. The CDR3 nucleotides read TGCGCCAGCAGCCAAGTATCCGGACAGGCAGGAACGCAGCCCCAGCATTTT. Its translation: CASSQVSGQAGTQPQHF.

Only a few counts were recorded for this clone. The chain combines TRBV6-1 with TRBJ1-2; 7 nucleotides agree with TRBD1. Germline values: CDR1 MNHNS, CDR2 SASEGT. The CDR3 has 15 residues. The junction had 8 bases not matched to a gene; V was cut back by 3 bases and J by 4 bases. The CDR3 protein is CASSETGYPGYGYTF. CDR3 sequence (DNA): TGTGCCAGCAGTGAGACAGGGTACCCTGGCTATGGCTACACCTTC.

The V call is TRBV7-4, the J call TRBJ1-5; 7 positions agree with TRBD1. Germline V gene lookup returns CDR1 SGHVT and CDR2 SQSDAQ. CDR3 length: 15 amino acids. The J segment lost 3 bases and the V segment lost 7 bases, leaving 9 bases of the junction unmatched. The CDR3 protein is CASNPLRGFNQPQHF. CDR3 bases: TGTGCCAGCAATCCACTCAGGGGGTTCAATCAGCCCCAGCATTTT.

The gene calls are TRBV29-1 and TRBJ2-1; TRBD2 is a possible D gene (5 bases). Between the trimmed V and J ends, which lost 0 bases and 7 bases, there was a span of 7 bases. Looked up from germline, CDR1 is SQVTM and CDR2 is ANQGSEA. The CDR3 contains 12 residues. The CDR3 bases are TGCAGCGTTGAAGAGTCGGGGAATGAGCAGTTCTTC. Translation: CSVEESGNEQFF.